Each of the 10 T cell receptor beta chains below was sequenced from the same sample in a study of beta chain features in type 1 diabetes. The antigens of these receptors remain unknown. Study results and limitations: Shortening of TCRB CDR3s, moderate but significant, appeared in all four CD4+ subsets of Type 1 diabetes patients.

Expressed TCRB transcripts were sequenced, since all the RNA that had been isolated was reverse transcribed. Sequencing used immunoSEQ multiplex PCR; TCRdb keeps in-frame clones, though not all of them. The sample lists under 350,000 clones, 24% occurring once. The material sequenced was naive CD4+ T cells from blood. The receptors derive from a woman aged 25 to 39 with type 1 diabetes.

The chain recombines TRBV5-1 with TRBJ2-5; 9 bases match TRBD2. Germline CDR1 is SGHRS and CDR2 is YFSETQ. This CDR3 has 13 amino acids. J gave up 5 bases and V 4 bases, and 3 bases lay outside the gene matches. CDR3 nucleotide sequence: TGCGCCAGCAGCCTGAGCGGGGGGGAGACCCAGTACTTC. This codes for CASSLSGGETQYF.

The table lists this clone with a few counts. V usage is TRBV11-3 and J usage is TRBJ2-1; 8 bases map to TRBD2. Trimming removed 1 base from V and 4 bases from J; junction bases left unmatched: 3. The CDR3 consists of 15 residues. Germline CDR1 is SGHNT and CDR2 is YENEEA. This CDR3 reads CASSLAASGYNEQFF. DNA for the CDR3: TGTGCCAGCAGCTTAGCGGCTAGCGGGTACAATGAGCAGTTCTTC.

This sequence joins TRBV4-3 and TRBJ2-1; D unresolved. The V end lost 3 bases, the J end lost 2 bases, and 14 bases lay between the germline ends. This CDR3 region has 16 residues. CDR1 and CDR2 (germline): LGHNA, YSLEER. The CDR3 loop reads CASSQNQVLAYNEQFF. The CDR3 coding sequence is TGCGCCAGCAGCCAGAACCAGGTGCTCGCCTACAATGAGCAGTTCTTC.

This clone showed up just a few times. The chain uses TRBV18 and TRBJ1-2; TRBD1 matches at 7 bases. This CDR3 contains 13 residues. Unmatched junction bases numbered 2, after V lost 2 bases and J lost 5 bases. Germline V gene lookup returns CDR1 KGHSH and CDR2 LQKENI. CDR3 nucleotide sequence: TGTGCCAGCTCACCAGGGACAGATTATGGCTACACCTTC. It is translated as CASSPGTDYGYTF.

The chain carries TRBV28 and TRBJ2-7; 12 bases agree with TRBD2. CDR3 length: 19 residues. Losses at the gene ends were 3 bases for V and 3 bases for J; bases not matched to a gene: 15. Per the germline V gene, CDR1 is MDHEN and CDR2 is SYDVKM. The CDR3 loop reads CASSLRGGSGLAGFYEQYF. The DNA for the CDR3 is TGTGCCAGCAGTTTGAGGGGAGGGTCAGGACTAGCGGGATTCTACGAGCAGTACTTC.

This clone showed up just a few times. The J gene is TRBJ2-1, the V gene TRBV21-1; TRBD1 is taken as the D call from the table, unchecked against the DNA. TRBV21-1 is designated a pseudogene. There are 10 residues in the CDR3. CDR3 protein: CASLIRGPFF. For the CDR3, the DNA is TGTGCCAGCTTAATAAGGGGCCCGTTCTTC.

The chain carries TRBV19 and TRBJ2-2; perhaps TRBD1 as D (5 bases). The CDR3 covers 16 residues. V shed 4 bases and J shed 3 bases, with 15 bases lying between them. Germline V gives CDR1 LNHDA, CDR2 SQIVND (reference sequence). The CDR3, as DNA: TGTGCCAGTAGTAGACAGTTTAAAAGGGACACCGGGGAGCTGTTTTTT. As protein: CASSRQFKRDTGELFF.

This chain joins TRBV30 and TRBJ2-1; D is uncertain. The CDR3 extends over 14 amino acids. Per the germline V gene, CDR1 is GTSNPN and CDR2 is SVGIG (reference sequence). V was cut by 0 bases and J by 7 bases, with 13 bases left in between. CDR3 sequence: CAWSVLKRRNEQFF. CDR3 bases: TGTGCCTGGAGTGTACTGAAGCGTCGGAATGAGCAGTTCTTC.

This clone turned up a few times. The gene calls are TRBV30 and TRBJ1-4; D remains ambiguous. CDR3 length equals 13 residues. The V end lost 0 bases, the J end lost 8 bases, and 10 bases lay between the germline ends. Germline CDR1 reads GTSNPN; CDR2 reads SVGIG (reference sequence). The CDR3 sequence is CAWSVGHREKLFF. CDR3 nucleotides: TGTGCCTGGAGTGTTGGGCATCGGGAAAAACTGTTTTTT.

V usage is TRBV10-3 and J usage is TRBJ2-7, with TRBD1 identical over 8 bases. The CDR3 loop spans 14 amino acids. V trimming: 4 bases; J trimming: 3 bases; junction bases outside the gene matches: 5. CDR1 is ENHRY, CDR2 SYGVKD, per germline. In DNA form, the CDR3 reads TGTGCCATCAGTGCATCCGGACAGGGCTACGAGCAGTACTTC. The encoded protein is CAISASGQGYEQYF.